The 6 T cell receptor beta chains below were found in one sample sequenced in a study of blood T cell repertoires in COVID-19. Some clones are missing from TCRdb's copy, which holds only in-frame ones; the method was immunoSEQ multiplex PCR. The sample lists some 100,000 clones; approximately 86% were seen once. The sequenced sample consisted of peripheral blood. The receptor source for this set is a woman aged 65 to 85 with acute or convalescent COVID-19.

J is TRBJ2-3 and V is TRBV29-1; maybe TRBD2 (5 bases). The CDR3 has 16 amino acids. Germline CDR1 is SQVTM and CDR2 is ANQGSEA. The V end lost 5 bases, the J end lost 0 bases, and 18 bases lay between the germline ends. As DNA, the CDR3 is TGCAGCGTTACTATTAGTAGCGCCACTAGCACAGATACGCAGTATTTT. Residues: CSVTISSATSTDTQYF.

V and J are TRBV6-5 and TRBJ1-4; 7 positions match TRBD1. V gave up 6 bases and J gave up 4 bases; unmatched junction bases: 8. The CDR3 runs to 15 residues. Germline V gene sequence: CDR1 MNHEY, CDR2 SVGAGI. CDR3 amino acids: CASSSRGLGNEKLFF. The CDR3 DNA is TGTGCCAGCAGCTCAAGGGGGCTCGGTAATGAAAAACTGTTTTTT.

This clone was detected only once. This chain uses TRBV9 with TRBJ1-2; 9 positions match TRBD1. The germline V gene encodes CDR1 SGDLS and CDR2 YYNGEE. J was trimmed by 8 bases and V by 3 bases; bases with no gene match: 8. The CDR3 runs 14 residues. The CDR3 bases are TGTGCCAGCAGCGAAACAGGGGGCGCATGGGGCTACACCTTC. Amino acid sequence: CASSETGGAWGYTF.

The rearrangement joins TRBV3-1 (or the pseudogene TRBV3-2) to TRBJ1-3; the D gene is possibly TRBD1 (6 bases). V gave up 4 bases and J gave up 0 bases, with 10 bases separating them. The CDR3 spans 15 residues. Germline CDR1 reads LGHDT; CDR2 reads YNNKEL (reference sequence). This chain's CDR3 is CASSLTTGSGNTIYF. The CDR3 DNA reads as TGTGCCAGCAGCCTAACGACAGGCTCTGGAAACACCATATATTTT.

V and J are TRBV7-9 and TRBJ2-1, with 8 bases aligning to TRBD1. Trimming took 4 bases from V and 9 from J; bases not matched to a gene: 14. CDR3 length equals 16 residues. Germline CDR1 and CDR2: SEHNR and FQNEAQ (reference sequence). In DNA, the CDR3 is TGTGCCAGCAGCTCGACAGGGGTCGGGGGATTTGGTGAGCAGTTCTTC. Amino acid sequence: CASSSTGVGGFGEQFF.

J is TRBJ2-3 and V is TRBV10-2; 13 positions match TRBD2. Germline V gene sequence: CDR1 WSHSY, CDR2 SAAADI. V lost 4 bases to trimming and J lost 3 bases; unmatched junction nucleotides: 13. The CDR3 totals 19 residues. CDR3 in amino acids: CASSVRTSGRASGTDTQYF. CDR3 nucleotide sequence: TGCGCCAGCAGTGTCCGAACTAGCGGGAGGGCCTCGGGAACAGATACGCAGTATTTT.